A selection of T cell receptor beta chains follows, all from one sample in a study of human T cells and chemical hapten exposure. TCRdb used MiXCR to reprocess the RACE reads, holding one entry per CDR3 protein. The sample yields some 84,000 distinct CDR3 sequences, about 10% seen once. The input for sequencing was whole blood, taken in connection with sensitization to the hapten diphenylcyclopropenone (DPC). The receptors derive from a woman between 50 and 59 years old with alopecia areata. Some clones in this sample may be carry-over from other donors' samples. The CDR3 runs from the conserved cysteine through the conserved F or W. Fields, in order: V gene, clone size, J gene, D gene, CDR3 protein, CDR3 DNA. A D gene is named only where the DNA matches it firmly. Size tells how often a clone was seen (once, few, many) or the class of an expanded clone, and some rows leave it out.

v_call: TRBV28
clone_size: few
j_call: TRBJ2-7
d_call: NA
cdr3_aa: CASSLAMHRQYF
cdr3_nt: TGTGCCAGCAGTTTAGCCATGCATAGGCAGTACTTC

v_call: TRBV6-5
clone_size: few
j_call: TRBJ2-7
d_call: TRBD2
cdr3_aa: CASSYSTLAGVYEQYF
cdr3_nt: TGTGCCAGCAGTTACTCGACCCTAGCGGGAGTCTACGAGCAGTACTTC

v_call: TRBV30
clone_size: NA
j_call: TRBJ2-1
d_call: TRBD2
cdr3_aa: CAWGLAGGPRRNEQFF
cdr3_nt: TGTGCCTGGGGACTAGCGGGAGGGCCCAGGAGGAATGAGCAGTTCTTC

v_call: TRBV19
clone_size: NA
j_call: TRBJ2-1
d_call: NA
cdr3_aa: CASSIQGSYNEQFF
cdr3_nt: TGTGCCAGTAGTATTCAGGGGTCCTACAATGAGCAGTTCTTC

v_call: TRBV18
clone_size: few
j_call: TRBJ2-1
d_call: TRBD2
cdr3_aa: CASSPDAGGSYNEQFF
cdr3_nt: TGTGCCAGCTCACCAGATGCGGGGGGGTCCTACAATGAGCAGTTCTTC

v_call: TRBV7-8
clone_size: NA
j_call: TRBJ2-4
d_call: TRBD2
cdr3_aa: CASRRKPYGGSDNIQYF
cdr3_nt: TGTGCCAGCAGACGGAAGCCGTATGGCGGGAGTGATAACATTCAGTACTTC

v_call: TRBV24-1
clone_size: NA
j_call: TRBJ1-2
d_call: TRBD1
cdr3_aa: CATSPGQGRANYGYTF
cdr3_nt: TGTGCCACCAGTCCGGGACAGGGCCGAGCTAACTATGGCTACACCTTC

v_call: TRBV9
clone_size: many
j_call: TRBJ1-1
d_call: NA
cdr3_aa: CASSPVPGTEAFF
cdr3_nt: TGTGCCAGCAGCCCCGTGCCGGGCACTGAAGCTTTCTTT

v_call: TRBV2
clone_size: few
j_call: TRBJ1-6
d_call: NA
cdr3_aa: CASSGDGSNSPLHF
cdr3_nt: TGTGCCAGCAGTGGAGACGGCTCTAATTCACCCCTCCACTTT

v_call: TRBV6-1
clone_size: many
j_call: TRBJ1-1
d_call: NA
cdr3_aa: CASQNVDSSEAFF
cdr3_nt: TGTGCCAGTCAGAATGTAGACAGCTCTGAAGCTTTCTTT

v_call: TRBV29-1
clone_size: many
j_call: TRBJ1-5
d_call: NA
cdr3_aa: CSVESEDQPQHF
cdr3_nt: TGCAGCGTTGAATCCGAGGATCAGCCCCAGCATTTT

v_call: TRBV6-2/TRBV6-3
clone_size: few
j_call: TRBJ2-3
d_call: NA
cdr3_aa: CASSPPGVPDTQYF
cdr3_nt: TGTGCCAGCAGCCCTCCAGGGGTCCCAGATACGCAGTATTTT

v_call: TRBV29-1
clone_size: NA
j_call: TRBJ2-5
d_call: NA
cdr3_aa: CSVGSRTQETQYF
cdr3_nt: TGCAGCGTTGGATCCAGAACCCAAGAGACCCAGTACTTC

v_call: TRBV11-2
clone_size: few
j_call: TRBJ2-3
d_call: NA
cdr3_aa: CASSLVGGPDTQYF
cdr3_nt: TGTGCCAGCAGCTTAGTGGGGGGCCCAGATACGCAGTATTTT

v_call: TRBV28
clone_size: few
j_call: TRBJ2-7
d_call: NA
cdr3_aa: CASRIGGAYEQYF
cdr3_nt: TGTGCCAGCAGGATCGGAGGGGCCTACGAGCAGTACTTC

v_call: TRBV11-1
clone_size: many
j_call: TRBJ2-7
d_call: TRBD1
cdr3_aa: CASSIGNRGSYEQYF
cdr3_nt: TGTGCCAGCAGCATAGGAAACAGGGGATCCTACGAGCAGTACTTC

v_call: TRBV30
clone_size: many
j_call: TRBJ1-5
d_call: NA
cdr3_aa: CAWSVGNSNQPQHF
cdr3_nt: TGTGCCTGGAGTGTTGGGAATAGCAATCAGCCCCAGCATTTT

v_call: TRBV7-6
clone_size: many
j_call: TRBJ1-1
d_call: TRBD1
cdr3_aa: CASGTVSEAFF
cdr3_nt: TGTGCCAGCGGGACAGTTTCTGAAGCTTTCTTT

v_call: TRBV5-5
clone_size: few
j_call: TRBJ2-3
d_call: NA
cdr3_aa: CASSKRTATDTQYF
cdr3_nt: TGTGCCAGCAGTAAGAGGACCGCCACAGATACGCAGTATTTT

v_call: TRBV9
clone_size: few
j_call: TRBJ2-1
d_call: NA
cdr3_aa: CASSVGRSSYNEQFF
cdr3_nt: TGTGCCAGCAGCGTAGGCCGAAGCTCCTACAATGAGCAGTTCTTC

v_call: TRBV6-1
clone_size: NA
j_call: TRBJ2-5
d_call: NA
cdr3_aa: CASSAVPGRQETQYF
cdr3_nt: TGTGCCAGCAGCGCCGTCCCCGGACGGCAAGAGACCCAGTACTTC

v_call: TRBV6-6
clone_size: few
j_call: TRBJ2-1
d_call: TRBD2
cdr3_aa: CASSSRLAGLGDEQFF
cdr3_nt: TGTGCCAGCAGTTCGAGACTAGCGGGACTGGGGGATGAGCAGTTCTTC

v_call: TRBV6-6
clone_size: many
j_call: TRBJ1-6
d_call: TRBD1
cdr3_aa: CASLTGDNSPLHF
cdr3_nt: TGTGCCAGCTTGACAGGGGATAATTCACCCCTCCACTTT

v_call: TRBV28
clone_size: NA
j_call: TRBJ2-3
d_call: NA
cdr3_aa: CASRPNGHTDTQYF
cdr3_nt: TGTGCCAGCAGACCCAATGGACACACAGATACGCAGTATTTT

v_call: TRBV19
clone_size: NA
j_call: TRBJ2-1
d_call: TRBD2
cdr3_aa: CASSKTGTRNFNEQFF
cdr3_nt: TGTGCCAGTAGTAAAACCGGGACTAGAAATTTCAATGAGCAGTTCTTC

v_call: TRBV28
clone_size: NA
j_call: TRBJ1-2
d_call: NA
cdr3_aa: CASSRSYGYTF
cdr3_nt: TGTGCCAGCAGCCGCAGCTATGGCTACACCTTC

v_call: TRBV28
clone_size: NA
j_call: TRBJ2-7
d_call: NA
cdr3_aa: CASSTPWGRAANEQYF
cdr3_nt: TGTGCCAGCAGTACCCCATGGGGAAGGGCAGCTAACGAGCAGTACTTC

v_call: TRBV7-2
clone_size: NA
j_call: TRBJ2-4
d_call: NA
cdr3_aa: CASSPLSGHIQYF
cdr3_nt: TGTGCCAGCAGTCCCCTTAGCGGTCACATTCAGTACTTC

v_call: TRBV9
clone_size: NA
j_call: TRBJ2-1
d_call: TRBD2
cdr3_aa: CASSIRLAGANEQFF
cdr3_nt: TGTGCCAGCAGCATTAGACTAGCGGGAGCAAATGAGCAGTTCTTC

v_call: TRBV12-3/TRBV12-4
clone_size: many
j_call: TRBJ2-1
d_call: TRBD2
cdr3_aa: CASTPGLVYTEQFF
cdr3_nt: TGTGCCAGCACTCCAGGACTAGTATATACTGAGCAGTTCTTC

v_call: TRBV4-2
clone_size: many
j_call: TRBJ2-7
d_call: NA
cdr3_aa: CASSQEWSGVGREQYF
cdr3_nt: TGTGCCAGCAGCCAAGAATGGAGCGGAGTGGGGCGCGAGCAGTACTTC

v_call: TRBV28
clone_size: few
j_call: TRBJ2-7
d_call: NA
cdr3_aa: CASSLTTRNEQYF
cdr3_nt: TGTGCCAGCAGTTTAACTACCCGAAACGAGCAGTACTTC

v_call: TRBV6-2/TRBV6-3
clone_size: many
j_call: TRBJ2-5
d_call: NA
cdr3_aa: CASGGRRETQYF
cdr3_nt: TGTGCCAGCGGAGGTAGGCGGGAGACCCAGTACTTC

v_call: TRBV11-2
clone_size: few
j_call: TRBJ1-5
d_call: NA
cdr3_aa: CASSSRQVNQPQHF
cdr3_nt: TGTGCCAGCAGCTCGCGACAGGTCAATCAGCCCCAGCATTTT

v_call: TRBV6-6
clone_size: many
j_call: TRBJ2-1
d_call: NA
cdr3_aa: CASGTGTFEQFF
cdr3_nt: TGTGCCAGCGGGACCGGGACTTTTGAGCAGTTCTTC

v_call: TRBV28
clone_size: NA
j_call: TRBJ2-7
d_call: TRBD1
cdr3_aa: CASSRTGGPSYEQYF
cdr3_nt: TGTGCCAGCAGCCGCACAGGGGGCCCCTCCTACGAGCAGTACTTC

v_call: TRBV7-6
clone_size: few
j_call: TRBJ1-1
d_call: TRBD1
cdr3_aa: CASSSGQGHTEAFF
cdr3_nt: TGTGCCAGCAGCTCAGGACAGGGCCACACTGAAGCTTTCTTT

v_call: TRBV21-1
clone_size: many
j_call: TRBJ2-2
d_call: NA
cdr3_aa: CASSRRTGYTGELFF
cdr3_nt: TGTGCCAGCAGCAGAAGGACAGGCTACACCGGGGAGCTGTTTTTT

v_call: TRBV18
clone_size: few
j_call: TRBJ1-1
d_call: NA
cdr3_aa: CASSSDTGFTEAFF
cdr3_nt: TGTGCCAGCTCGTCAGACACAGGGTTCACTGAAGCTTTCTTT

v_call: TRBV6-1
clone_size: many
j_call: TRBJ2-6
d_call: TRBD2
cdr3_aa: CASRGLAVRANVLTF
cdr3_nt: TGTGCCAGCAGGGGACTAGCGGTCCGGGCCAACGTCCTGACTTTC

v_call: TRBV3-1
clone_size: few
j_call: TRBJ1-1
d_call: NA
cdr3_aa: CASSRGSTEAFF
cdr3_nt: TGTGCCAGCAGCCGAGGAAGCACTGAAGCTTTCTTT

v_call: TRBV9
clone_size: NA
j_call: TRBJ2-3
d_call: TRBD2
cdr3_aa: CASSVAPLGGRGADTQYF
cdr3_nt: TGTGCCAGCAGCGTAGCTCCTCTGGGCGGGAGGGGCGCAGATACGCAGTATTTT

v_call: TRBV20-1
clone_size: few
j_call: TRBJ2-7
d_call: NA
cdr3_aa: CSASLGRVGEQYF
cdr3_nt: TGCAGTGCTAGTTTGGGACGAGTAGGGGAGCAGTACTTC

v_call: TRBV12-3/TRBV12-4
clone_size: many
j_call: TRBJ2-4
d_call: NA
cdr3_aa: CASSLGYLAKNIQYF
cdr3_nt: TGTGCCAGCAGTTTAGGATATCTAGCCAAAAACATTCAGTACTTC

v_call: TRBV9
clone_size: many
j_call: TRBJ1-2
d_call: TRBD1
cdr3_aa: CASSPRPGTALSYTF
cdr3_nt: TGTGCCAGCAGCCCCCGACCTGGGACAGCCTTGAGCTACACCTTC

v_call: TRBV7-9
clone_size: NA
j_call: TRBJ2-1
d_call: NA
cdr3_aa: CASSPRSAQVTNEQFF
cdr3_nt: TGTGCCAGCAGCCCGAGGTCGGCCCAAGTGACCAATGAGCAGTTCTTC